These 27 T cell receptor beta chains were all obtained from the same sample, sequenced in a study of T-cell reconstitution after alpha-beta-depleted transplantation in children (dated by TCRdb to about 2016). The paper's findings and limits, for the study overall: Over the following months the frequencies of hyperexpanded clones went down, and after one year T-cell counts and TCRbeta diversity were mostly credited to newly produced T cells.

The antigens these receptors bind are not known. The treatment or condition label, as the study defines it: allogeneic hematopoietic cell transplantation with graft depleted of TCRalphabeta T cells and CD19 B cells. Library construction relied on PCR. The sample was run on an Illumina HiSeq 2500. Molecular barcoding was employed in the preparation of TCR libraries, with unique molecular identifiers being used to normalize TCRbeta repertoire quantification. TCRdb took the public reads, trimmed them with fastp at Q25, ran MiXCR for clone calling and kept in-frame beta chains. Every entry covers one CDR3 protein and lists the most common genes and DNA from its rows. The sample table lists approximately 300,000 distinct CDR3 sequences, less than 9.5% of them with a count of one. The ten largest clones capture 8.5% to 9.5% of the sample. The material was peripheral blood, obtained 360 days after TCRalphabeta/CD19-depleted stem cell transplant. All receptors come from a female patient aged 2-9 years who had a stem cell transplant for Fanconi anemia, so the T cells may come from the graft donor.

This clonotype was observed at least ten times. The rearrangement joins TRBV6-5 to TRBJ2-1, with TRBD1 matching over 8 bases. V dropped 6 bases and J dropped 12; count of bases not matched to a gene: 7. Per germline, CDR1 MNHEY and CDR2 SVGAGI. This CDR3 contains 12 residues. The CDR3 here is CASSPDRVGQFF. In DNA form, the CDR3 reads TGTGCCAGCAGCCCGGACAGGGTTGGGCAGTTCTTC.

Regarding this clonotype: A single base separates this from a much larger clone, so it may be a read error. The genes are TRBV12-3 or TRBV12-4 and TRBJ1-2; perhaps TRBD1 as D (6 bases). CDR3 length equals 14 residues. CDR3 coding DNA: TGTACCAGCAGTTTGTTGACAGGTGGCTATGGCTACACCTTC. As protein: CTSSLLTGGYGYTF.

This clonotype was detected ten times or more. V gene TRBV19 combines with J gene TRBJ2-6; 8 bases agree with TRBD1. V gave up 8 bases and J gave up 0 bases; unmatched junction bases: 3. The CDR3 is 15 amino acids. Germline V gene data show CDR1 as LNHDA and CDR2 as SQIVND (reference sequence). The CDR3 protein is CASSTGGSGANVLTF. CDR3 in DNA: TGTGCCAGTTCAACAGGGGGCTCTGGGGCCAACGTCCTGACTTTC.

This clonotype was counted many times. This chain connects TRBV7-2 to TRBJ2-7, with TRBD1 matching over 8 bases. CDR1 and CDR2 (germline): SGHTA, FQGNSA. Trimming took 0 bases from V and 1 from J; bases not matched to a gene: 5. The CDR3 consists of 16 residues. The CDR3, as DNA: TGTGCCAGCAGCTTAGCGCTTGGGACAGGTTCCTACGAGCAGTACTTC. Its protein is CASSLALGTGSYEQYF.

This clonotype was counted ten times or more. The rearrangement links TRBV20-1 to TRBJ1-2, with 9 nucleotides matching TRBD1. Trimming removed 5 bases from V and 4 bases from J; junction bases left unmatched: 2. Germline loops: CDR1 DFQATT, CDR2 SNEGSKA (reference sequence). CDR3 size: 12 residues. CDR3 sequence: CSAPGQGYGYTF. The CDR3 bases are TGCAGTGCTCCGGGACAGGGCTATGGCTACACCTTC.

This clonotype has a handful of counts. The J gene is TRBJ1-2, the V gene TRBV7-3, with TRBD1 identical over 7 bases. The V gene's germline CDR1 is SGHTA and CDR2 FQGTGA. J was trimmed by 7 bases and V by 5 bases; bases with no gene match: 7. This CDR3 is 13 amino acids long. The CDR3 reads CASSVTGTVGYTF. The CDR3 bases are TGTGCCAGCAGCGTTACCGGGACAGTTGGCTACACCTTC.

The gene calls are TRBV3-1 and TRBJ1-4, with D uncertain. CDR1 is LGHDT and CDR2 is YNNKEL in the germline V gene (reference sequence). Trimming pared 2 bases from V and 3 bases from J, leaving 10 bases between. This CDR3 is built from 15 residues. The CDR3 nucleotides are TGTGCCAGCAGCCAAATGCTCCCAGCTAATGAAAAACTGTTTTTT. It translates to CASSQMLPANEKLFF.

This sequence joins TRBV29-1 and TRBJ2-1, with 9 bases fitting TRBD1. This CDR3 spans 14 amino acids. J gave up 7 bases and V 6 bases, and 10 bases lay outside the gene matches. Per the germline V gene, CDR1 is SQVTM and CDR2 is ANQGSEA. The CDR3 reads CSVGRGTGRNEQFF. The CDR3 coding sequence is TGCAGCGTAGGGAGGGGGACAGGGAGAAATGAGCAGTTCTTC.

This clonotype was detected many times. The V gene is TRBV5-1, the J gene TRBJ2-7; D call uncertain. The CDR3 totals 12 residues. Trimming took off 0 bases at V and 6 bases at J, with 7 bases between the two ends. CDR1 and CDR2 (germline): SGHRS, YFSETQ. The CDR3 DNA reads TGCGCCAGCAGCTTGGAGGCGAGCGAGCAGTACTTC. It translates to CASSLEASEQYF.

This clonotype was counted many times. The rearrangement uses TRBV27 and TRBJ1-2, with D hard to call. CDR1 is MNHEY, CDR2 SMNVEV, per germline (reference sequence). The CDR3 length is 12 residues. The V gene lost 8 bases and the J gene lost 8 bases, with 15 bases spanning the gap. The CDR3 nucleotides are TGTGCCAGCCGAGAGTTGTCGGGCGGCTACACCTTC. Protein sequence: CASRELSGGYTF.

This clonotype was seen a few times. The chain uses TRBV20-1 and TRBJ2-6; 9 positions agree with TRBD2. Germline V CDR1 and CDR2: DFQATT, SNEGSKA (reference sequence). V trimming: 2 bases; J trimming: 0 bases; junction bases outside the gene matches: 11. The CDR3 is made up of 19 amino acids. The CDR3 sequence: CSARPIIAGAPSGANVLTF. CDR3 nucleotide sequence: TGCAGTGCTAGACCGATTATAGCGGGGGCCCCCTCTGGGGCCAACGTCCTGACTTTC.

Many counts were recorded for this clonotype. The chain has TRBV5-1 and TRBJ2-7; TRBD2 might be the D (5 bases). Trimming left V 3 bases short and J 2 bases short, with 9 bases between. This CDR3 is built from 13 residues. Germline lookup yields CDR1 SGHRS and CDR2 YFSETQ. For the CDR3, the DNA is TGCGCCAGCAGCTCGGGAACTCCCTACGAGCAGTACTTC. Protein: CASSSGTPYEQYF.

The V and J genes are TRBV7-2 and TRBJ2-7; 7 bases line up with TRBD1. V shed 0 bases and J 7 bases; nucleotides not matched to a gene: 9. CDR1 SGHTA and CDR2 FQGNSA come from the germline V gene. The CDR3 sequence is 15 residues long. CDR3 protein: CASSLATGLWGEQYF. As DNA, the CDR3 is TGTGCCAGCAGCTTAGCGACAGGGTTGTGGGGGGAGCAGTACTTC. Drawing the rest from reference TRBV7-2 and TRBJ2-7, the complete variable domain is GAGVSQSPSNKVTEKGKDVELRCDPISGHTALYWYRQSLGQGLEFLIYFQGNSAPDKSGLPSDRFSAERTGGSVSTLTIQRTQQEDSAVYLCASSLATGLWGEQYFGPGTRLTVT.

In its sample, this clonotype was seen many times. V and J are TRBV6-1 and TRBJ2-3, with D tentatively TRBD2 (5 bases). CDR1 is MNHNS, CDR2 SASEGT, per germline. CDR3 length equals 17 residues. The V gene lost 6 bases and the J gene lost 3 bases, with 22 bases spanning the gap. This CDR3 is CASRKTATGSRTDTQYF. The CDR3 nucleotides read TGTGCCAGCAGGAAAACAGCTACGGGGAGTAGAACAGATACGCAGTATTTT.

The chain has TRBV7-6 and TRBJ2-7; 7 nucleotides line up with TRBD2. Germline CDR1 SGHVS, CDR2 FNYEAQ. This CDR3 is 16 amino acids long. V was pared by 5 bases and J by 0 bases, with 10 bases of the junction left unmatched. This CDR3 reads CASSQHKAGFSYEQYF. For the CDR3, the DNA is TGTGCCAGCAGCCAACATAAAGCGGGATTCTCCTACGAGCAGTACTTC. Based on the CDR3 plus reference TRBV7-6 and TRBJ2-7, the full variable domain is GAGVSQSPRYKVTKRGQDVALRCDPISGHVSLYWYRQALGQGPEFLTYFNYEAQQDKSGLPNDRFSAERPEGSISTLTIQRTEQRDSAMYRCASSQHKAGFSYEQYFGPGTRLTVT.

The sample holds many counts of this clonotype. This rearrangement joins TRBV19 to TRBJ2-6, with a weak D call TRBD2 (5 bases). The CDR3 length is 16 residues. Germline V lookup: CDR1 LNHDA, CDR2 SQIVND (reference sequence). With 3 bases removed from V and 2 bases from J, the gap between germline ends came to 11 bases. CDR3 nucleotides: TGTGCCAGTAGTATTGACCGGGGTGCTGGGGCCAACGTCCTGACTTTC. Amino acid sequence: CASSIDRGAGANVLTF.

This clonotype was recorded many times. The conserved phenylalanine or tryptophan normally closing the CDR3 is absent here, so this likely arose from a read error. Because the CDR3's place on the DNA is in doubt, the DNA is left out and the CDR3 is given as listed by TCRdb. The CDR3 sequence: CASSLSQPRD. The chain is built from TRBV27 and TRBJ2-3; TRBD1 reflects the table's D call only, with no check against the DNA. CDR1 is MNHEY and CDR2 is SMNVEV in the germline V gene (reference sequence). The CDR3 has 10 amino acids, counting both end residues.

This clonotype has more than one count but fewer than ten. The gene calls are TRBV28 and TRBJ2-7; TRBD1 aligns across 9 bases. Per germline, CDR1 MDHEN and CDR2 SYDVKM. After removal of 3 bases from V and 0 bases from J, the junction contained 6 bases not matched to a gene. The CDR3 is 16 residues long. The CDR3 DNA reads TGTGCCAGCAGTTTGGGCGGGACAGGGCTCTCCTACGAGCAGTACGTC. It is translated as CASSLGGTGLSYEQYV.

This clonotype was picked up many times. CDR3 region: CSARHIRDSYGYTF. As DNA, the CDR3 is TGCAGTGCTAGACACATCCGGGACAGTTATGGCTACACCTTC. The V gene is TRBV20-1, the J gene TRBJ1-2; 7 bases map to TRBD1. The CDR3 loop spans 14 amino acids. V was pared by 2 bases and J by 5 bases, with 8 bases of the junction left unmatched. Germline CDR1 and CDR2: DFQATT and SNEGSKA (reference sequence).

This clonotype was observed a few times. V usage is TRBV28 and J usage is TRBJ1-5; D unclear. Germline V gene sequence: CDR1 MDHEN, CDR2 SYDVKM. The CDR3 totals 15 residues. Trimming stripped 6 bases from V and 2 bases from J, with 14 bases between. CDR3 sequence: CASSPGEMGNQPQHF. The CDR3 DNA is TGTGCCAGCAGCCCCGGGGAAATGGGCAATCAGCCCCAGCATTTT.

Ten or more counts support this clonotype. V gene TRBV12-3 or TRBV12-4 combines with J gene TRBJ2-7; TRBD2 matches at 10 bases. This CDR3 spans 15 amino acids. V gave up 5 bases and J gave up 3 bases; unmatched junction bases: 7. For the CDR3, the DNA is TGTGCCAGCAGTCCCCGATGGACTAGCGGCTACGAGCAGTACTTC. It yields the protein CASSPRWTSGYEQYF.

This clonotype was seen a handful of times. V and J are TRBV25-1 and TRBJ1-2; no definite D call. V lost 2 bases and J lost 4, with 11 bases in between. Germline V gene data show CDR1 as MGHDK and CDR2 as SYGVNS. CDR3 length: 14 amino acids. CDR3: CASSEHSIFYGYTF. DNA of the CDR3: TGTGCCAGCAGTGAACACAGTATTTTCTATGGCTACACCTTC.

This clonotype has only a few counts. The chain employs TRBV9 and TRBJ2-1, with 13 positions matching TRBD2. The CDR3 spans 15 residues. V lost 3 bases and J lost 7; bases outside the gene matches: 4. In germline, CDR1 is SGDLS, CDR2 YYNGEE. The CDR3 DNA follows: TGTGCCAGCAGCGCGGGGGGACTAGCGGGGAATGAGCAGTTCTTC. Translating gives CASSAGGLAGNEQFF.

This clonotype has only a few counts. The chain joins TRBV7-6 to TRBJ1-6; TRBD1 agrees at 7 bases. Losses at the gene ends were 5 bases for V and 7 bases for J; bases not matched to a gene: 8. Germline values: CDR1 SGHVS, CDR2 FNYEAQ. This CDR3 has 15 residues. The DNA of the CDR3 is TGTGCCAGCAGCCCCTACCCGGGACAGAATTCACCCCTCCACTTT. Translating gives CASSPYPGQNSPLHF.

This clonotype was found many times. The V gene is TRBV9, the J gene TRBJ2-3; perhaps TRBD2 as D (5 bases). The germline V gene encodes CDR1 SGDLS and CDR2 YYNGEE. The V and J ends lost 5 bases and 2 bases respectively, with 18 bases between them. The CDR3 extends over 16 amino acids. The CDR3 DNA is TGTGCCAGCAGTGAATGGAGGCGGGCACCCACAGATACGCAGTATTTT. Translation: CASSEWRRAPTDTQYF.

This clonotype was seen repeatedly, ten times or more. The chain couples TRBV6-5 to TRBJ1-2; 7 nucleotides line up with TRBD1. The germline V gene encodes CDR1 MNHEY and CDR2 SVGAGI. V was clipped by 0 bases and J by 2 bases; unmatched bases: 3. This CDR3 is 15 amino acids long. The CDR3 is CASSYSSTGNYGYTF. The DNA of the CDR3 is TGTGCCAGCAGTTACTCATCGACAGGGAACTATGGCTACACCTTC.

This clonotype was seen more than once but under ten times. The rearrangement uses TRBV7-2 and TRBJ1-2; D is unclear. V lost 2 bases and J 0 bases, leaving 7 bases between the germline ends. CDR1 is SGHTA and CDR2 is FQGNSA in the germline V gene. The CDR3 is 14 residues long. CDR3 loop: CASSLPRANYGYTF. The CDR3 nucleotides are TGTGCCAGCAGCTTACCTAGAGCTAACTATGGCTACACCTTC.